These T cell receptor beta chains were read from a single sample in a study of T-cell reconstitution after alpha-beta-depleted transplantation in children. Using its own MiXCR run on the PCR reads, TCRdb lists one record per CDR3 protein. The sample lists some 500,000 distinct CDR3 sequences, about a sixth occurring once. This specimen was PBMCs from the stem cell graft donor, taken from the stem cell graft. These TCRs come from a human donor who donated a stem cell graft to a child with acute lymphoblastic leukemia. CDR3s include the opening cysteine and the closing phenylalanine or tryptophan. Fields, in order: V gene, D gene, clone size, J gene, CDR3 DNA, CDR3 protein. A D gene is named only where the DNA matches it firmly. Not every row has a clone size; where given, it reads once, few, many or a size class.

v_call: TRBV25-1; d_call: TRBD1; clone_size: few; j_call: TRBJ2-1; cdr3_nt: TGTGCCAGCAGTGAGGGGACAGGGGAATACAATGAGCAGTTCTTC; cdr3_aa: CASSEGTGEYNEQFF
v_call: TRBV5-1; d_call: TRBD2; clone_size: few; j_call: TRBJ2-5; cdr3_nt: TGCGCCAGCAGCTTGGAGCCACTAGCGGGCATAACGACCCAGTACTTC; cdr3_aa: CASSLEPLAGITTQYF
v_call: TRBV25-1; d_call: NA; clone_size: NA; j_call: TRBJ1-3; cdr3_nt: TGTGCCAGCAGAGGACGGACGATCTCTGGAAACACCATATATTTT; cdr3_aa: CASRGRTISGNTIYF
v_call: TRBV6-1; d_call: TRBD2; clone_size: NA; j_call: TRBJ2-1; cdr3_nt: TGTGCCAGCAGTGGGAGATTCGGGCGGGAGGACGCCTACAATGAGCAGTTCTTC; cdr3_aa: CASSGRFGREDAYNEQFF
v_call: TRBV10-3; d_call: TRBD2; clone_size: NA; j_call: TRBJ2-7; cdr3_nt: TGTGCCATCAGTGCGAGGATGGGCCGCCGACCGGGCGGGAGGGTGTACGAGCAGTACTTC; cdr3_aa: CAISARMGRRPGGRVYEQYF
v_call: TRBV5-1; d_call: NA; clone_size: few; j_call: TRBJ2-7; cdr3_nt: TGCGCCAGCAGCTTGGGTGGGACTCTCTACGAGCAGTACTTC; cdr3_aa: CASSLGGTLYEQYF
v_call: TRBV29-1; d_call: NA; clone_size: NA; j_call: TRBJ1-3; cdr3_nt: TGCAGCGTTCTTTCCTTTCAGGGGTCTGGAAACACCATATATTTT; cdr3_aa: CSVLSFQGSGNTIYF
v_call: TRBV27; d_call: NA; clone_size: NA; j_call: TRBJ2-3; cdr3_nt: TGTGCCAGCAGGCCGGACTCCCTCGAGGATACGCAGTATTTT; cdr3_aa: CASRPDSLEDTQYF
v_call: TRBV10-3; d_call: TRBD1; clone_size: few; j_call: TRBJ2-7; cdr3_nt: TGTGCCATCGGGACAGGGGTCCACGAGCAGTACTTC; cdr3_aa: CAIGTGVHEQYF
v_call: TRBV2; d_call: NA; clone_size: NA; j_call: TRBJ1-5; cdr3_nt: TGTGCCAGCAGTGAAGGGTTTTCAGGGCGGGGTCAGCCCCAGCATTTT; cdr3_aa: CASSEGFSGRGQPQHF
v_call: TRBV12-3/TRBV12-4; d_call: TRBD2; clone_size: few; j_call: TRBJ2-2; cdr3_nt: TGTGCCAGCAGTACCTGGGAGGGATCGAACACCGGGGAGCTGTTTTTT; cdr3_aa: CASSTWEGSNTGELFF
v_call: TRBV7-2; d_call: NA; clone_size: few; j_call: TRBJ2-7; cdr3_nt: TGTGCCAGCAGCTCCACCCCAGCATACGAGCAGTACTTC; cdr3_aa: CASSSTPAYEQYF
v_call: TRBV7-2; d_call: NA; clone_size: NA; j_call: TRBJ2-1; cdr3_nt: TGTGCCAGCACCCTCGTGGGCGGAGAGAGCTACAATGAGCAGTTCTTC; cdr3_aa: CASTLVGGESYNEQFF
v_call: TRBV4-1; d_call: TRBD2; clone_size: few; j_call: TRBJ2-1; cdr3_nt: TGCGCCAGCAGCGCTAGCGGGAGGGCCCAGGGGAATGAGCAGTTCTTC; cdr3_aa: CASSASGRAQGNEQFF
v_call: TRBV20-1; d_call: NA; clone_size: few; j_call: TRBJ2-7; cdr3_nt: TGCAGTGCTAGAGTACAGGAGGTAGGCTACGAGCAGTACTTC; cdr3_aa: CSARVQEVGYEQYF
v_call: TRBV27; d_call: NA; clone_size: few; j_call: TRBJ2-1; cdr3_nt: TGTGCCAGCAGTTTAGCGGAGGGCTACAATGAGCAGTTCTTC; cdr3_aa: CASSLAEGYNEQFF
v_call: TRBV7-9; d_call: NA; clone_size: few; j_call: TRBJ1-2; cdr3_nt: TGTGCCAGCACGCCGGAGCCCAGGGGCCCCTATGGCTACACCTTC; cdr3_aa: CASTPEPRGPYGYTF
v_call: TRBV25-1; d_call: NA; clone_size: NA; j_call: TRBJ1-2; cdr3_nt: TGTGCCAGCAGTGAATCTAGGACAGTTGCCTATGGCTACACCTTC; cdr3_aa: CASSESRTVAYGYTF
v_call: TRBV4-1; d_call: NA; clone_size: NA; j_call: TRBJ2-7; cdr3_nt: TGCGCCAGCAGCCAAGTAACGGTGACGAGAGCGGGCAGGATCTCCTACGAGCAGTACTTC; cdr3_aa: CASSQVTVTRAGRISYEQYF
v_call: TRBV7-8; d_call: NA; clone_size: many; j_call: TRBJ1-1; cdr3_nt: TGTGCCAGCAGCCAGTCCCTGAACACTGAAGCTTTCTTT; cdr3_aa: CASSQSLNTEAFF
v_call: TRBV20-1; d_call: NA; clone_size: NA; j_call: TRBJ2-7; cdr3_nt: TGCAGTGCTCGTCCGGGACACCTTTTATCCTACGAGCAGTACTTC; cdr3_aa: CSARPGHLLSYEQYF
v_call: TRBV4-1; d_call: NA; clone_size: NA; j_call: TRBJ2-7; cdr3_nt: TGCGCCAGCAGCCAAGGGCCGTGGAGCTCCTACGAGCAGTACTTC; cdr3_aa: CASSQGPWSSYEQYF
v_call: TRBV6-1; d_call: NA; clone_size: few; j_call: TRBJ2-7; cdr3_nt: TGTGACCCGGATTATGGGGGACTGGACTCCTACGAGCAGTACTTC; cdr3_aa: CDPDYGGLDSYEQYF
v_call: TRBV20-1; d_call: TRBD2; clone_size: few; j_call: TRBJ2-5; cdr3_nt: TGCAGTGCTTCACTAGCGGGATTCCGGGAGACCCAGTACTTC; cdr3_aa: CSASLAGFRETQYF
v_call: TRBV11-1; d_call: NA; clone_size: NA; j_call: TRBJ2-7; cdr3_nt: TGTGCCAGCAGCTTGGGTTCAATTCGGGGGGCCAGGGGCCTAGGAGAGCAGTACTTC; cdr3_aa: CASSLGSIRGARGLGEQYF
v_call: TRBV5-1; d_call: TRBD2; clone_size: few; j_call: TRBJ2-7; cdr3_nt: TGCGCCAGCAGCTTGTCTGGGACTAGCGGATTCTACGAGCAGTACTTC; cdr3_aa: CASSLSGTSGFYEQYF
v_call: TRBV20-1; d_call: NA; clone_size: NA; j_call: TRBJ2-5; cdr3_nt: TGCAGTGCTAGAGGCGAGTTCGTCGAGACCCAGTACTTC; cdr3_aa: CSARGEFVETQYF
v_call: TRBV7-9; d_call: TRBD1; clone_size: few; j_call: TRBJ1-2; cdr3_nt: TGTGCCAGCAGCTTAGGGAAGGAGTGGACAGGGCAAGCTCCGGATGGCTACACCTTC; cdr3_aa: CASSLGKEWTGQAPDGYTF
v_call: TRBV19; d_call: NA; clone_size: few; j_call: TRBJ2-7; cdr3_nt: TGTGCCAGTAGTATAGGGGTAGCGGAGCAGTACTTC; cdr3_aa: CASSIGVAEQYF
v_call: TRBV7-9; d_call: TRBD2; clone_size: few; j_call: TRBJ2-1; cdr3_nt: TGTGCCAGCAGCCCGAGGGTTAGCGGGATAGGCGGCAATGAGCAGTTCTTC; cdr3_aa: CASSPRVSGIGGNEQFF
v_call: TRBV7-8; d_call: TRBD1; clone_size: NA; j_call: TRBJ2-1; cdr3_nt: TGTGCCAGCAGCTTACTACCCGGGACAGATTCCTACAATGAGCAGTTCTTC; cdr3_aa: CASSLLPGTDSYNEQFF
v_call: TRBV15; d_call: TRBD2; clone_size: few; j_call: TRBJ2-1; cdr3_nt: TGTGCCACCAGCAGAGACAGACTAGCGGGGGGGTACAATGAGCAGTTCTTC; cdr3_aa: CATSRDRLAGGYNEQFF
v_call: TRBV12-3/TRBV12-4; d_call: NA; clone_size: NA; j_call: TRBJ2-6; cdr3_nt: TGTGCCAGCAGCCCAGGGGGGGCATATCGAAGGGCCAACGTCCTGACTTTC; cdr3_aa: CASSPGGAYRRANVLTF
v_call: TRBV24-1; d_call: TRBD2; clone_size: NA; j_call: TRBJ2-1; cdr3_nt: TGTGCCACCAGTGACATATCCGGGAGGAATGAGCAGTTCTTC; cdr3_aa: CATSDISGRNEQFF
v_call: TRBV7-6; d_call: NA; clone_size: few; j_call: TRBJ1-6; cdr3_nt: TGTGCCAGCAGCTCCCGGTGGGATTCACCCCTCCACTTT; cdr3_aa: CASSSRWDSPLHF
v_call: TRBV15; d_call: TRBD2; clone_size: NA; j_call: TRBJ2-1; cdr3_nt: TGTGCCACCAGCAGAGTAGCGGGAGGGCCCAATGAGCAGTTCTTC; cdr3_aa: CATSRVAGGPNEQFF
v_call: TRBV4-1; d_call: TRBD2; clone_size: once; j_call: TRBJ2-5; cdr3_nt: TGTGCCAGCAGCCCTGGGCGGGGGAGGGTTGGAGAGACCCAGTACTTC; cdr3_aa: CASSPGRGRVGETQYF
v_call: TRBV30; d_call: NA; clone_size: few; j_call: TRBJ1-3; cdr3_nt: TGTGCCTGGGGGAGGGGGACTACTGGAAACACCATATATTTT; cdr3_aa: CAWGRGTTGNTIYF
v_call: TRBV9; d_call: TRBD2; clone_size: NA; j_call: TRBJ2-3; cdr3_nt: TGTGCCAGCAGCGAGACTAGCGGGATTGGCTCAGATACGCAGTATTTT; cdr3_aa: CASSETSGIGSDTQYF
v_call: TRBV20-1; d_call: TRBD2; clone_size: many; j_call: TRBJ2-1; cdr3_nt: TGCAGTGCTAGAGTTCCGGGAGGGCCTGATGAGCAGTTCTTC; cdr3_aa: CSARVPGGPDEQFF
v_call: TRBV7-6; d_call: NA; clone_size: NA; j_call: TRBJ2-7; cdr3_nt: TGTGCCAGCAGTGGATGGGGGTACGAGCAGTACTTC; cdr3_aa: CASSGWGYEQYF
v_call: TRBV19; d_call: TRBD2; clone_size: few; j_call: TRBJ2-5; cdr3_nt: TGTGCCAGTAGTATGGCGGGAGGTAGGGAGACCCAGTACTTC; cdr3_aa: CASSMAGGRETQYF